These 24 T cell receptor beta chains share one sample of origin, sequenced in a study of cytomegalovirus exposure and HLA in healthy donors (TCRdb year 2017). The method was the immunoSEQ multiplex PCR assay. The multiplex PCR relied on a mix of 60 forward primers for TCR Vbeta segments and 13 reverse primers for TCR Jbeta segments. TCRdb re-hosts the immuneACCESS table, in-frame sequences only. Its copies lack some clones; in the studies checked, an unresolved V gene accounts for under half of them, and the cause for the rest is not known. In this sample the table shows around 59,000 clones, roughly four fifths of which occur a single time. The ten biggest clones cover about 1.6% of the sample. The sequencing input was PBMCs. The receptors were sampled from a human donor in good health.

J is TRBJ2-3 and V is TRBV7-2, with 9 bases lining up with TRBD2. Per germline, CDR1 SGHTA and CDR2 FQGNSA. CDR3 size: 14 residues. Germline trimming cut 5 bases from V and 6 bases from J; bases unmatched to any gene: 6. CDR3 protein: CASSTGLAADTQYF. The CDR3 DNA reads TGTGCCAGCAGCACGGGACTAGCTGCGGATACGCAGTATTTT.

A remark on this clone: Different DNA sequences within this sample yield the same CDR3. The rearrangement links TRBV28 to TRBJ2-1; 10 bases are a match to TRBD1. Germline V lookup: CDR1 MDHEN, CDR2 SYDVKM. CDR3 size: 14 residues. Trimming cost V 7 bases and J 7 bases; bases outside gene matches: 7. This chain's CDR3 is CASTRDRGTNEQFF. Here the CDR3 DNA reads TGTGCCAGCACTCGGGACAGGGGTACTAATGAGCAGTTCTTC.

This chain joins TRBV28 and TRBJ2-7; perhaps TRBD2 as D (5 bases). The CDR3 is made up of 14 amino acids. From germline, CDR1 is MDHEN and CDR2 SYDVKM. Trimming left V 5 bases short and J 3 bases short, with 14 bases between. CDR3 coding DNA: TGTGCCAGCAGTACCCCCGGGAACCTCTACGAGCAGTACTTC. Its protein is CASSTPGNLYEQYF.

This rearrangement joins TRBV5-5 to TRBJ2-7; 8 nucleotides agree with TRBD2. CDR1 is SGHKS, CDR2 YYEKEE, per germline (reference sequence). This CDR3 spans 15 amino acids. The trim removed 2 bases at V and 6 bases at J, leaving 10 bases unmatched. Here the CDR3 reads CASSFFTGGSGEQYF. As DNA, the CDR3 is TGTGCCAGCAGCTTTTTTACGGGAGGGTCCGGCGAGCAGTACTTC. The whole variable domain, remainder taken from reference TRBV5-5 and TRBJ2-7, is DAGVTQSPTHLIKTRGQQVTLRCSPISGHKSVSWYQQVLGQGPQFIFQYYEKEERGRGNFPDRFSARQFPNYSSELNVNALLLGDSALYLCASSFFTGGSGEQYFGPGTRLTVT.

CDR3: CASSQAVEQFF. The CDR3 coding sequence is TGTGCCAGCAGCCAAGCCGTCGAGCAGTTCTTC. The chain combines TRBV4-2 with TRBJ2-1, with no clear D. This CDR3 contains 11 residues. V was cut by 1 base and J by 10 bases, with 5 bases left in between. CDR1 and CDR2 (germline): LGHNA, YNFKEQ.

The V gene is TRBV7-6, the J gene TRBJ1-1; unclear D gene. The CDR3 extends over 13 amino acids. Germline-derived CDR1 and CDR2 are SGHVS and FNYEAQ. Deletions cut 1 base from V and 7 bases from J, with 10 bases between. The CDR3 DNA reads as TGTGCCAGCAGCTTAGGGCCCAATTATGAAGCTTTCTTT. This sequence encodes CASSLGPNYEAFF.

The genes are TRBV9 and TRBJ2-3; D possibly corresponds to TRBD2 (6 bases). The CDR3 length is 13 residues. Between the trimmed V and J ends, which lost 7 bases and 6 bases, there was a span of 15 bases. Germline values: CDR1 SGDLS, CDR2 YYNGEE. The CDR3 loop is CASSGTGLDTQYF. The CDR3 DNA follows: TGTGCCAGCTCCGGGACTGGGCTGGATACGCAGTATTTT.

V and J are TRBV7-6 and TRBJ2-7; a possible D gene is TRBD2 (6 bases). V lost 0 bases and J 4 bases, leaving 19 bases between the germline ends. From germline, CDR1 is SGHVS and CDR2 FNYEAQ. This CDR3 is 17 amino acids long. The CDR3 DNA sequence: TGTGCCAGCAGCTTAGCGCTTCAGTATGGGGAGGTGTACGAGCAGTACTTC. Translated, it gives CASSLALQYGEVYEQYF.

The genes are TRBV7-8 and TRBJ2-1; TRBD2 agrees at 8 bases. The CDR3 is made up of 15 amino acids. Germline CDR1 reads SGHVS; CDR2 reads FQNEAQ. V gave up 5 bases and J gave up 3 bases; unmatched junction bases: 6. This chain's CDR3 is CASSPGTSYYNEQFF. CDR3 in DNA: TGTGCCAGCAGCCCAGGGACTAGTTACTACAATGAGCAGTTCTTC.

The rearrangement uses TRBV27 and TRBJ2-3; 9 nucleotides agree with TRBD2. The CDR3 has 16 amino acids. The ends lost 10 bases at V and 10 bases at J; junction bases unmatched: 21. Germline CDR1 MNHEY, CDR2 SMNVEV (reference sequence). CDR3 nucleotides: TGTGCCAACCCAATGACTAGCGGCCAAGAGGGGGGTCCGCAGTATTTT. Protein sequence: CANPMTSGQEGGPQYF.

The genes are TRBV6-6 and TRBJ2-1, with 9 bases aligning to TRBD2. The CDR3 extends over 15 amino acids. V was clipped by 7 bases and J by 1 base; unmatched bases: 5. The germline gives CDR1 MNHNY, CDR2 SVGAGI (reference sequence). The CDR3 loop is CASTLAGVSYNEQFF. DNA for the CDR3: TGTGCCAGCACCTTAGCGGGGGTTTCCTACAATGAGCAGTTCTTC.

CDR3 in DNA: TGTGCCAGCGACACCGGGACAGGGCTTGGTCAGCCCCAGCATTTT. Its translation is CASDTGTGLGQPQHF. The V call is TRBV2, the J call TRBJ1-5, with 9 bases fitting TRBD1. Germline V gives CDR1 SNHLY, CDR2 FYNNEI. V lost 8 bases to trimming and J lost 6 bases; unmatched junction nucleotides: 11. This CDR3 is 15 amino acids long.

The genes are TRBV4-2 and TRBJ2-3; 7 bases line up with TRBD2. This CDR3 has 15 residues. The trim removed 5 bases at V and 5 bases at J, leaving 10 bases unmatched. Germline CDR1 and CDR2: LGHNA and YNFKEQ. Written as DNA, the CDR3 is TGTGCCAGCAGCTCTCGACTAGCTCCTGAAGATACGCAGTATTTT. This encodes CASSSRLAPEDTQYF.

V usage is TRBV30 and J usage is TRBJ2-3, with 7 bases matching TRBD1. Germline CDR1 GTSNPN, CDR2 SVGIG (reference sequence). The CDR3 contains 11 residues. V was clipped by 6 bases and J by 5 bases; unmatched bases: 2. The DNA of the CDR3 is TGTGCCTGTACAGGGGTAGATACGCAGTATTTT. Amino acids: CACTGVDTQYF.

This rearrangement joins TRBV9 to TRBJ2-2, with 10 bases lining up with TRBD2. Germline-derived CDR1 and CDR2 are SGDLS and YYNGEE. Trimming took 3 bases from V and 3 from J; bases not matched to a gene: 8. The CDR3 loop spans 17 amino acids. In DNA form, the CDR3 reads TGTGCCAGCAGCGCAGAAGCGGGAGGGCCGTACACCGGGGAGCTGTTTTTT. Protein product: CASSAEAGGPYTGELFF.

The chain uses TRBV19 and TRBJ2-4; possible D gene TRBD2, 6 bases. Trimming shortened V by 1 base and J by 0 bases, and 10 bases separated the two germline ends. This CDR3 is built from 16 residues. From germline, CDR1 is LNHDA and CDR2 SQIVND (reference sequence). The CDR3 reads CASSIVAGLAKNIQYF. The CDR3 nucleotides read TGTGCCAGTAGTATAGTTGCGGGGCTAGCCAAAAACATTCAGTACTTC.

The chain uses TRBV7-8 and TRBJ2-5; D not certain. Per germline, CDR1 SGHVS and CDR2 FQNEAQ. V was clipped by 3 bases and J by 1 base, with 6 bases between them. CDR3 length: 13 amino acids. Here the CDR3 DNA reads TGTGCCAGCAGCTTGAGGCTCCAAGAGACCCAGTACTTC. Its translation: CASSLRLQETQYF.

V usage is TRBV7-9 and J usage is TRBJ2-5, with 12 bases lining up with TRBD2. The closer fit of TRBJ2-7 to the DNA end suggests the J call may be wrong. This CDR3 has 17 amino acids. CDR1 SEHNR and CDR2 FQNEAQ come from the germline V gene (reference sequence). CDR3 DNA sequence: TGTGCCAGCAGCTTAGGTTGGACTAGCGGGGCCTGGGACGAGCAGTACTTC. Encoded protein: CASSLGWTSGAWDEQYF.

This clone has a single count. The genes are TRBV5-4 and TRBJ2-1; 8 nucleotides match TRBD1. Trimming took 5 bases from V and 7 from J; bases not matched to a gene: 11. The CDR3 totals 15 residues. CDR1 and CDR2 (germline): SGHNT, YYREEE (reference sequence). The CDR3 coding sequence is TGTGCCAGCAGTCGGCCGGGACAGGCGGGGAATGAGCAGTTCTTC. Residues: CASSRPGQAGNEQFF. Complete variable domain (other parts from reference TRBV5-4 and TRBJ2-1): ETGVTQSPTHLIKTRGQQVTLRCSSQSGHNTVSWYQQALGQGPQFIFQYYREEENGRGNFPPRFSGLQFPNYSSELNVNALELDDSALYLCASSRPGQAGNEQFFGPGTRLTVL.

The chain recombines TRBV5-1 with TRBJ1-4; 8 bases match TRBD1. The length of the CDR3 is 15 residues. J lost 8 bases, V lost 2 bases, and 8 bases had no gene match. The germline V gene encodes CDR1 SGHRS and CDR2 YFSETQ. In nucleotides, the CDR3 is TGCGCCAGCAGCTTCGAAACAGGGGGTCGGGAAAAACTGTTTTTT. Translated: CASSFETGGREKLFF.

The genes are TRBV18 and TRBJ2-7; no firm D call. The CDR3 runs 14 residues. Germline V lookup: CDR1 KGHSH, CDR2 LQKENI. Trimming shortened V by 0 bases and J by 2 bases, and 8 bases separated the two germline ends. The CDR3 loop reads CASSPPVGTYEQYF. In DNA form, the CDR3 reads TGTGCCAGCTCACCACCGGTTGGCACCTACGAGCAGTACTTC.

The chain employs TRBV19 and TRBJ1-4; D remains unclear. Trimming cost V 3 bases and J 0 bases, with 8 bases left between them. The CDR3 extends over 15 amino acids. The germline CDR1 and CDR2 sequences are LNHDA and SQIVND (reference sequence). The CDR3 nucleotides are TGTGCCAGTAGTATCTTTGTTGCAACTAATGAAAAACTGTTTTTT. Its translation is CASSIFVATNEKLFF. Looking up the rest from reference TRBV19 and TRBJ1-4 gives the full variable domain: DGGITQSPKYLFRKEGQNVTLSCEQNLNHDAMYWYRQDPGQGLRLIYYSQIVNDFQKGDIAEGYSVSREKKESFPLTVTSAQKNPTAFYLCASSIFVATNEKLFFGSGTQLSVL.

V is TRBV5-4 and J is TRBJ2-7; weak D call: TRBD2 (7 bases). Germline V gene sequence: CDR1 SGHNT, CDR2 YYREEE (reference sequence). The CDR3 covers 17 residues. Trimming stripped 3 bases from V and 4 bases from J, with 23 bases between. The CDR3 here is CASSSGGGGSGLYEQYF. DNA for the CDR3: TGTGCCAGCAGCTCGGGGGGCGGGGGTAGTGGTTTGTACGAGCAGTACTTC.

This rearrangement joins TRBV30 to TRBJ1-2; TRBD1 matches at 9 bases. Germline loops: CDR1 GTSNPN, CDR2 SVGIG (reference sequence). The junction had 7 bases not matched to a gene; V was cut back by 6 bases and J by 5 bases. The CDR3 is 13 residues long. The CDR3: CACLDRGDYGYTF. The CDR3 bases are TGTGCCTGCTTGGACAGGGGAGATTATGGCTACACCTTC.